This T cell receptor beta chain comes out of a study of blood T cell repertoires in COVID-19. Study in general: T cells, B-cell-depleted T cells, or PBMCs supplied cDNA or gDNA.

Participant ages covered about 18 to 89 years across about two dozen US areas. Participant-given clinical history determined each cohort assignment. CDR1 SNHLY and CDR2 FYNNEI come from the germline V gene. The CDR3 spans 15 residues. Losses at the gene ends were 5 bases for V and 4 bases for J; bases not matched to a gene: 8. This clone was found once. Only in-frame clones appear in the TCRdb table, and some are missing; sequencing was by immunoSEQ multiplex PCR. The profile shows around 290,000 clones, under 90% of them singletons. The source material was PBMCs or T cells enriched from blood (not recorded which). This receptor was taken from a woman in her forties who had recovered from COVID-19. J is TRBJ1-3 and V is TRBV2; the match to TRBD1 covers 7 bases. Here the CDR3 DNA reads TGTGCCAGCAGTCGACAGGGAAACCCCGGAAACACCATATATTTT. As protein: CASSRQGNPGNTIYF. Full variable domain (rest looked up from reference TRBV2 and TRBJ1-3): EPEVTQTPSHQVTQMGQEVILRCVPISNHLYFYWYRQILGQKVEFLVSFYNNEISEKSEIFDDQFSVERPDGSNFTLKIRSTKLEDSAMYFCASSRQGNPGNTIYFGEGSWLTVV.